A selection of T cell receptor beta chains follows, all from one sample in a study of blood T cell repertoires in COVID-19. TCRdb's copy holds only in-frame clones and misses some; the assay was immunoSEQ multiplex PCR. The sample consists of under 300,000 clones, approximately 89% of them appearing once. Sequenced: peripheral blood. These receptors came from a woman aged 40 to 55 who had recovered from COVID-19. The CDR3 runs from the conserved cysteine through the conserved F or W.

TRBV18,CASSPPINFDTQYF
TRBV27,CASSLSWASGGTDTQYF
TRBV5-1,CASSLLGANYGYTF
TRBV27,CASSLNGLGTGELFF
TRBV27,CASRYGLYNEQFF
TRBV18,CASSPRVDTEAFF
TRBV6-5,CASSYRDGNTEAFF
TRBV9,CASSVEIPSGELFF
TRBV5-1,CASSLGQTSDREGPLFF
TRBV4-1,CASSLLRGVQPQHF
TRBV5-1,CASSSLQGANTEAFF
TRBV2,CASSEQEVYGYTF
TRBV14,CASSQEGGLDTQYF
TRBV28,CASRHQGAPPYEQYF
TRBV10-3,CAIKGDQGNGGYTF
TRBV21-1,CASNSPDTQYF
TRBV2,CASSGAGGSGNTIYF
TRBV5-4,CASSLVGTVLTYEQYF
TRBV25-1,CASNRVGEAFF
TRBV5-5,CASSTETGWNQPQHF
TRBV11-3,CASSRQGGETQYF
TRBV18,CASSPESRRETQYF
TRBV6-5,CASSSMGRGKNIQYF
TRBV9,CASSPSPLRFNSPLHF
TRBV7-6,CASSLGQGQYF
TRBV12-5,CASGLITANYGYTF
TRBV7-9,CASAGGSNQPQHF
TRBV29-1,CSVDVDRLNTEAFF
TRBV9,CASSQLGGGSAAFF
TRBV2,CASSVGLAAYNEQFF
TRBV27,CASSPQGVLIDTQYF
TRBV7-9,CASSLALSQGGGNTIYF
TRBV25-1,CASVGQGYGYTF
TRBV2,CASSREQNTGELFF